Below are 26 T cell receptor beta chains sequenced from a single sample in a study of OX40 agonist ivuxolimab in advanced cancers. The data were produced by immunoSEQ multiplex PCR, yet TCRdb's version contains in-frame clones alone and is incomplete. The table has around 95,000 clones, around 90% seen once; the top ten hold 0.15% to 0.2%. The specimen comprised CD4+ or CD8+ T cells sorted from blood, sampled in a trial of the OX40 agonist ivuxolimab. The receptors here all came from an adult with an advanced solid tumor such as melanoma, head and neck, liver or kidney cancer.

This clone has more than one count but fewer than ten. This chain connects TRBV9 to TRBJ2-5; D is undetermined. The CDR3 runs 17 residues. The V end was cut by 0 bases, the J end by 5 bases, with 20 bases between. Germline V gene sequence: CDR1 SGDLS, CDR2 YYNGEE. The CDR3 loop is CASSVERGRTSSETQYF. The CDR3 DNA is TGTGCCAGCAGCGTAGAGAGAGGCAGGACCAGCTCGGAGACCCAGTACTTC.

This chain connects TRBV7-9 to TRBJ1-6; 7 bases fit TRBD1. Germline loops: CDR1 SEHNR, CDR2 FQNEAQ (reference sequence). V trimming: 5 bases; J trimming: 8 bases; junction bases outside the gene matches: 3. CDR3 length: 13 amino acids. CDR3 amino acids: CASSADRDSPLHF. The CDR3 DNA sequence: TGTGCCAGCAGCGCTGACAGGGATTCACCCCTCCACTTT.

This rearrangement joins TRBV7-9 to TRBJ1-2; D possibly corresponds to TRBD1 (6 bases). Germline-derived CDR1 and CDR2 are SEHNR and FQNEAQ (reference sequence). This CDR3 region has 15 residues. The V and J ends lost 4 bases and 8 bases respectively, with 20 bases between them. The DNA for the CDR3 is TGTGCCAGCAGCTCGCCTACAGGGACCCTAGAAGGCTACACCTTC. Its translation is CASSSPTGTLEGYTF.

The chain uses TRBV28 and TRBJ1-6; D is unclear. This CDR3 is 13 amino acids long. The V end lost 7 bases, the J end lost 3 bases, and 7 bases lay between the germline ends. The germline gives CDR1 MDHEN, CDR2 SYDVKM. CDR3 region: CASTGDYNSPLHF. In DNA form, the CDR3 reads TGTGCCAGCACTGGGGACTATAATTCACCCCTCCACTTT. Using reference TRBV28 and TRBJ1-6 for the parts outside the CDR3, the full variable domain is DVKVTQSSRYLVKRTGEKVFLECVQDMDHENMFWYRQDPGLGLRLIYFSYDVKMKEKGDIPEGYSVSREKKERFSLILESASTNQTSMYLCASTGDYNSPLHFGNGTRLTVT.

The chain recombines TRBV25-1 with TRBJ2-2; D ambiguous. Germline assignment: CDR1 MGHDK and CDR2 SYGVNS. This CDR3 region has 17 residues. V gave up 5 bases and J gave up 1 base, with 17 bases separating them. The CDR3 DNA sequence: TGTGCCAGCAGTCCTCAGGTACGGAGTATGAACACCGGGGAGCTGTTTTTT. This translates into CASSPQVRSMNTGELFF. The full variable domain, its missing parts supplied by reference TRBV25-1 and TRBJ2-2, is EADIYQTPRYLVIGTGKKITLECSQTMGHDKMYWYQQDPGMELHLIHYSYGVNSTEKGDLSSESTVSRIRTEHFPLTLESARPSHTSQYLCASSPQVRSMNTGELFFGEGSRLTVL.

The rearrangement joins TRBV5-8 to TRBJ1-6; TRBD1 matches at 9 bases. The CDR3 has 16 amino acids. J gave up 7 bases and V 1 base, and 6 bases lay outside the gene matches. Per germline, CDR1 SGHTS and CDR2 YDEGEE. The DNA for the CDR3 is TGTGCCAGCAGCTTGTACAGGGGGCGAAGAAATTCACCCCTCCACTTT. Protein: CASSLYRGRRNSPLHF. The variable domain in full, completed from reference TRBV5-8 and TRBJ1-6, reads EAGVTQSPTHLIKTRGQQATLRCSPISGHTSVYWYQQALGLGLQFLLWYDEGEERNRGNFPPRFSGRQFPNYSSELNVNALELEDSALYLCASSLYRGRRNSPLHFGNGTRLTVT.

The chain combines TRBV2 with TRBJ2-7, with D tentatively TRBD1 (6 bases). Deletions cut 0 bases from V and 12 bases from J, with 18 bases between. This CDR3 comprises 14 residues. Germline V CDR1 and CDR2: SNHLY, FYNNEI. DNA for the CDR3: TGTGCCAGCAGTGAAGCAGGCTTGGGCAGGGGAGTGTACTTC. Its translation: CASSEAGLGRGVYF.

The chain couples TRBV5-1 to TRBJ2-5; TRBD1 or TRBD2 may be the D gene (5 bases each). Germline loops: CDR1 SGHRS, CDR2 YFSETQ. The CDR3 loop spans 15 amino acids. Trimming left V 0 bases short and J 5 bases short, with 14 bases between. CDR3: CASSLDGTILETQYF. The CDR3 nucleotides read TGCGCCAGCAGCTTGGATGGGACCATCCTGGAGACCCAGTACTTC.

This rearrangement joins TRBV19 to TRBJ1-2; D not certain. Germline CDR1 is LNHDA and CDR2 is SQIVND (reference sequence). V lost 7 bases and J lost 5, with 11 bases in between. CDR3 length: 12 residues. The CDR3 DNA follows: TGTGCCAGTATGAGAGGAGGGTATGGCTACACCTTC. It encodes CASMRGGYGYTF.

This CDR3 reads CAIRNTAPEKLFF. Written as DNA, the CDR3 is TGTGCCATCAGAAACACGGCACCCGAAAAACTGTTTTTT. The chain couples TRBV10-3 to TRBJ1-4; D not certain. The CDR3 covers 13 residues. V gave up 6 bases and J gave up 8 bases, with 13 bases separating them. CDR1 and CDR2 (germline): ENHRY, SYGVKD.

This clone was recorded only once. The CDR3: CASSPPTSGGTSYEQYF. The CDR3 coding sequence is TGTGCCAGCTCACCACCCACTAGCGGGGGCACCTCCTACGAGCAGTACTTC. This chain joins TRBV18 and TRBJ2-7; 11 nucleotides line up with TRBD2. Germline V lookup: CDR1 KGHSH, CDR2 LQKENI. V trimming: 0 bases; J trimming: 0 bases; junction bases outside the gene matches: 4. There are 17 residues in the CDR3. Supplemented by reference TRBV18 and TRBJ2-7, the full variable domain reads NAGVMQNPRHLVRRRGQEARLRCSPMKGHSHVYWYRQLPEEGLKFMVYLQKENIIDESGMPKERFSAEFPKEGPSILRIQQVVRGDSAAYFCASSPPTSGGTSYEQYFGPGTRLTVT.

The CDR3 spells CASSVEPSGRTSSGELFF. The CDR3 region has the DNA TGTGCCAGCAGCGTAGAGCCTAGCGGGAGGACAAGTTCCGGGGAGCTGTTTTTT. The V call is TRBV9, the J call TRBJ2-2, with 11 bases identical to TRBD2. J lost 6 bases, V lost 0 bases, and 10 bases had no gene match. This CDR3 contains 18 residues. Germline V CDR1 and CDR2: SGDLS, YYNGEE. The full variable domain, completed using reference TRBV9 and TRBJ2-2, is DSGVTQTPKHLITATGQRVTLRCSPRSGDLSVYWYQQSLDQGLQFLIQYYNGEERAKGNILERFSAQQFPDLHSELNLSSLELGDSALYFCASSVEPSGRTSSGELFFGEGSRLTVL.

This chain connects TRBV29-1 to TRBJ2-3; D may be TRBD1 or TRBD2 (5 bases each). Germline V gene data show CDR1 as SQVTM and CDR2 as ANQGSEA. With 3 bases removed from V and 1 base from J, the gap between germline ends came to 11 bases. The length of the CDR3 is 14 residues. Here the CDR3 reads CSVEGTRGTDTQYF. As DNA, the CDR3 is TGCAGCGTTGAGGGGACCAGGGGCACAGATACGCAGTATTTT.

The chain has TRBV27 and TRBJ1-2; 7 bases map to TRBD1. The CDR3 has 13 amino acids. Germline values: CDR1 MNHEY, CDR2 SMNVEV (reference sequence). Trimming at V came to 8 bases and at J to 4 bases, leaving 7 bases not matched to a gene. CDR3 loop: CASGLDRAYGYTF. The CDR3 bases are TGTGCCAGCGGCCTAGACAGGGCCTATGGCTACACCTTC.

V gene TRBV5-6 combines with J gene TRBJ2-5, with 7 nucleotides matching TRBD2. This CDR3 is 13 amino acids long. Germline V gene lookup returns CDR1 SGHDT and CDR2 YYEEEE. V dropped 3 bases and J dropped 4; count of bases not matched to a gene: 3. Here the CDR3 DNA reads TGTGCCAGCAGCTGGCGGGGGTCAGAGACCCAGTACTTC. Its protein is CASSWRGSETQYF.

The chain couples TRBV5-1 to TRBJ2-1, with 8 bases identical to TRBD2. This CDR3 comprises 16 residues. Looked up from germline, CDR1 is SGHRS and CDR2 is YFSETQ. The junction had 6 bases not matched to a gene; V was cut back by 0 bases and J by 4 bases. The CDR3 nucleotides read TGCGCCAGCAGCTTGGATGAGCGGGGGCCTTACAATGAGCAGTTCTTC. Encoded protein: CASSLDERGPYNEQFF. Together with reference TRBV5-1 and TRBJ2-1, the CDR3 gives the full variable domain: KAGVTQTPRYLIKTRGQQVTLSCSPISGHRSVSWYQQTPGQGLQFLFEYFSETQRNKGNFPGRFSGRQFSNSRSEMNVSTLELGDSALYLCASSLDERGPYNEQFFGPGTRLTVL.

The chain couples TRBV4-1 to TRBJ2-7; TRBD2 matches at 9 bases. The CDR3 spans 15 residues. V shed 0 bases and J 1 base; nucleotides not matched to a gene: 1. Germline loops: CDR1 MGHRA, CDR2 YSYEKL. CDR3 in amino acids: CASSQDSGGSYEQYF. The DNA for the CDR3 is TGCGCCAGCAGCCAAGATAGCGGGGGATCCTACGAGCAGTACTTC.

Only one count was recorded for this clone. The chain employs TRBV19 and TRBJ1-1; D is undetermined. The CDR3 loop spans 15 amino acids. Trimming removed 1 base at V and 3 bases at J, with 12 bases between. Germline-derived CDR1 and CDR2 are LNHDA and SQIVND (reference sequence). The CDR3 loop reads CASSIAQSWDTEAFF. CDR3 in DNA: TGTGCCAGTAGTATAGCTCAGAGTTGGGACACTGAAGCTTTCTTT.

This sequence joins TRBV5-1 and TRBJ2-7; D perhaps matches TRBD1 (6 bases). The length of the CDR3 is 14 residues. The ends were cut back, 0 bases at V and 2 bases at J, with 9 bases in the middle. Germline V gene sequence: CDR1 SGHRS, CDR2 YFSETQ. The CDR3 DNA reads as TGCGCCAGCAGCTTGGACGGACAGCCCTACGAGCAGTACTTC. This codes for CASSLDGQPYEQYF. The full variable domain, with the rest looked up from reference TRBV5-1 and TRBJ2-7, is KAGVTQTPRYLIKTRGQQVTLSCSPISGHRSVSWYQQTPGQGLQFLFEYFSETQRNKGNFPGRFSGRQFSNSRSEMNVSTLELGDSALYLCASSLDGQPYEQYFGPGTRLTVT.

The chain employs TRBV5-1 and TRBJ2-7, with D possibly TRBD1 on 5 matching bases. V was clipped by 0 bases and J by 2 bases, with 9 bases between them. The germline V gene has CDR1 SGHRS and CDR2 YFSETQ. This CDR3 region has 14 residues. The DNA for the CDR3 is TGCGCCAGCAGCTTGGAGGGGAACCCCTACGAGCAGTACTTC. It codes for CASSLEGNPYEQYF.

J is TRBJ2-3 and V is TRBV30, with 8 bases fitting TRBD1. The CDR3 length is 17 residues. The V gene's germline CDR1 is GTSNPN and CDR2 SVGIG (reference sequence). V lost 3 bases, J lost 1 base, and 12 bases stayed unmatched. CDR3 residues: CAWSLSPGGVGTDTQYF. The CDR3 DNA is TGTGCCTGGAGCCTCTCCCCAGGGGGCGTCGGCACAGATACGCAGTATTTT.

The chain couples TRBV4-1 to TRBJ1-5, with a tentative D call TRBD1 (6 bases). The V end lost 0 bases, the J end lost 1 base, and 10 bases lay between the germline ends. This CDR3 is built from 16 residues. The germline V gene encodes CDR1 MGHRA and CDR2 YSYEKL. CDR3 nucleotide sequence: TGCGCCAGCAGCCAAGACGGACAGACAAGCAATCAGCCCCAGCATTTT. Protein: CASSQDGQTSNQPQHF.

J is TRBJ2-1 and V is TRBV14; the match to TRBD2 covers 11 bases. CDR3 length equals 22 residues. Losses at the gene ends were 0 bases for V and 2 bases for J; bases not matched to a gene: 18. CDR1 and CDR2 from the germline V gene are SGHDN and FVKESK. CDR3 sequence (DNA): TGTGCCAGCAGCCAAGATTTGTGGCTAGCGGGAGGTCTTGACTTTACCTACAATGAGCAGTTCTTC. Translation gives CASSQDLWLAGGLDFTYNEQFF.

The chain joins TRBV30 to TRBJ2-5, with TRBD2 identical over 7 bases. J gave up 5 bases and V 5 bases, and 11 bases lay outside the gene matches. CDR3 length: 14 amino acids. Germline V gene lookup returns CDR1 GTSNPN and CDR2 SVGIG (reference sequence). CDR3 nucleotides: TGTGCCTGGGGGTCAGGGAGGGCGGAGGAGACCCAGTACTTC. It specifies CAWGSGRAEETQYF.

The gene calls are TRBV7-2 and TRBJ2-1; 12 bases agree with TRBD2. The CDR3 covers 17 residues. CDR1 and CDR2 from the germline V gene are SGHTA and FQGNSA. Unmatched junction bases numbered 4, after V lost 4 bases and J lost 0 bases. CDR3 in amino acids: CASSSRLAGDSYNEQFF. CDR3 nucleotides: TGTGCCAGCAGCTCCCGACTAGCGGGGGACTCCTACAATGAGCAGTTCTTC. Looking up the rest from reference TRBV7-2 and TRBJ2-1 gives the full variable domain: GAGVSQSPSNKVTEKGKDVELRCDPISGHTALYWYRQSLGQGLEFLIYFQGNSAPDKSGLPSDRFSAERTGGSVSTLTIQRTQQEDSAVYLCASSSRLAGDSYNEQFFGPGTRLTVL.

Here the CDR3 DNA reads TGTGCCAGCAGCTTAGGTCTAGCGGGAGCCTACGAGCAGTACTTC. Translation: CASSLGLAGAYEQYF. The chain recombines TRBV7-2 with TRBJ2-7, with 10 bases matching TRBD2. J gave up 2 bases and V 1 base, and 2 bases lay outside the gene matches. There are 15 residues in the CDR3. CDR1 is SGHTA and CDR2 is FQGNSA in the germline V gene.